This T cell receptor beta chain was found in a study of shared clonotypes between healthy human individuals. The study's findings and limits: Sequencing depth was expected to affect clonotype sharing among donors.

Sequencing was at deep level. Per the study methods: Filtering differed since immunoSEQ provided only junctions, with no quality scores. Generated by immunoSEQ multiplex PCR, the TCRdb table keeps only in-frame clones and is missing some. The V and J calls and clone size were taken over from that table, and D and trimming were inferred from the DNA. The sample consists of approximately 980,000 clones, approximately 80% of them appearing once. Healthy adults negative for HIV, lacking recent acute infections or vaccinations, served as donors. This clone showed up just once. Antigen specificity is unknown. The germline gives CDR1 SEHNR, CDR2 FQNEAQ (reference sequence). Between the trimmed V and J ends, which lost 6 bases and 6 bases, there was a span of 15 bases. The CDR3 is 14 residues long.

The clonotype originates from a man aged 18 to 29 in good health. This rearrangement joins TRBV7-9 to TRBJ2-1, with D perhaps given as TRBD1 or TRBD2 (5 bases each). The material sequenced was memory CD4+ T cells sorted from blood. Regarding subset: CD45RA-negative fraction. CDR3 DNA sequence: TGTGCCAGCAGGCTTCTGGGACCGAGCAATGAGCAGTTCTTC. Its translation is CASRLLGPSNEQFF. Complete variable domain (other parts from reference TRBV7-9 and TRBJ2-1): DTGVSQNPRHKITKRGQNVTFRCDPISEHNRLYWYRQTLGQGPEFLTYFQNEAQLEKSRLLSDRFSAERPKGSFSTLEIQRTEQGDSAMYLCASRLLGPSNEQFFGPGTRLTVL.